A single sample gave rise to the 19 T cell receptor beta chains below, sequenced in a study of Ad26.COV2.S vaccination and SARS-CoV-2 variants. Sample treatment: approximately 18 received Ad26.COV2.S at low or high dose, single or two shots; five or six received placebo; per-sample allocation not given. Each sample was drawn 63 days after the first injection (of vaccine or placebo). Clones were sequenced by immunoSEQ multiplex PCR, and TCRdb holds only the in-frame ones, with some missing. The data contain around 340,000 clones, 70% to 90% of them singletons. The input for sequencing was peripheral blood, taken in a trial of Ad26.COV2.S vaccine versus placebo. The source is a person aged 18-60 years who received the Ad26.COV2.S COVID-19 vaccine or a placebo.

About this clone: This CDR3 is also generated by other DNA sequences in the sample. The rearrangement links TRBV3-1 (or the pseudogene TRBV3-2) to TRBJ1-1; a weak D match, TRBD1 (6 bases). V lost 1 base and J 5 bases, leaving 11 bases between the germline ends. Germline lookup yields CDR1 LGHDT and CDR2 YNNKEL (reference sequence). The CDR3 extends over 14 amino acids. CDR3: CASSQAGVYTEAFF. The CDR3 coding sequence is TGTGCCAGCAGCCAAGCAGGGGTTTATACTGAAGCTTTCTTT.

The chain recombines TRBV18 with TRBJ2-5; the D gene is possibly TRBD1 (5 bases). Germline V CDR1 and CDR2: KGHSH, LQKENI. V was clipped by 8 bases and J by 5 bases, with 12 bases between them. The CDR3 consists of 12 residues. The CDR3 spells CASAAGWETQYF. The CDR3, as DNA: TGTGCCAGCGCCGCAGGGTGGGAGACCCAGTACTTC.

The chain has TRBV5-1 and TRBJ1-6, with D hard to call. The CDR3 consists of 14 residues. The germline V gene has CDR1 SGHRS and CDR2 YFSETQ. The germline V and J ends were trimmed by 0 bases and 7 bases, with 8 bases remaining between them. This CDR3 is CASSLERANSPLHF. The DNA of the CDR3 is TGCGCCAGCAGCTTGGAGAGGGCGAATTCACCCCTCCACTTT. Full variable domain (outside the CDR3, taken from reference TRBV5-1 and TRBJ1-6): KAGVTQTPRYLIKTRGQQVTLSCSPISGHRSVSWYQQTPGQGLQFLFEYFSETQRNKGNFPGRFSGRQFSNSRSEMNVSTLELGDSALYLCASSLERANSPLHFGNGTRLTVT.

The CDR3 loop reads CASSALPTGDTEAFF. CDR3 nucleotides: TGTGCCAGCAGCGCCCTACCCACAGGGGACACTGAAGCTTTCTTT. The V and J genes are TRBV11-2 and TRBJ1-1; 7 bases fit TRBD1. Trimming at V came to 5 bases and at J to 3 bases, leaving 9 bases not matched to a gene. The V gene's germline CDR1 is SGHAT and CDR2 FQNNGV. The CDR3 is 15 amino acids.

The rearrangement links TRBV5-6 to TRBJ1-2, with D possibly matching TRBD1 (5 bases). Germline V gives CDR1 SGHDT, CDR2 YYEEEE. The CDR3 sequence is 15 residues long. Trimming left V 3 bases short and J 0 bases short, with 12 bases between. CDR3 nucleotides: TGTGCCAGCAGCTCGGACGGGGGAGCTAACTATGGCTACACCTTC. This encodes CASSSDGGANYGYTF.

The DNA for the CDR3 is TGTGCCAGCAGCCCCAGCCGGGGAAACTCTGGAAACACCATATATTTT. Protein: CASSPSRGNSGNTIYF. V usage is TRBV7-9 and J usage is TRBJ1-3; D unclear. V shed 5 bases and J shed 0 bases, with 14 bases lying between them. Germline V CDR1 and CDR2: SEHNR, FQNEAQ (reference sequence). The CDR3 loop spans 16 amino acids.

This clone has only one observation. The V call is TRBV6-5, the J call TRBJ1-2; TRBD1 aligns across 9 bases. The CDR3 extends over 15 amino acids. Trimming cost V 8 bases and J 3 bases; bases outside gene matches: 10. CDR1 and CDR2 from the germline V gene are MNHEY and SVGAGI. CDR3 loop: CASDGAGQGDYGYTF. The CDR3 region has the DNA TGTGCCAGCGACGGTGCGGGACAGGGCGACTATGGCTACACCTTC.

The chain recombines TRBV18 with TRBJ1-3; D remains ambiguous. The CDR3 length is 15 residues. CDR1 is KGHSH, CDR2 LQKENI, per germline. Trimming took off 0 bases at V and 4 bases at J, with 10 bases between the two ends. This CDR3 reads CASSPPLLWGNTIYF. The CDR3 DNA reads TGTGCCAGCTCACCACCACTCCTGTGGGGAAACACCATATATTTT.

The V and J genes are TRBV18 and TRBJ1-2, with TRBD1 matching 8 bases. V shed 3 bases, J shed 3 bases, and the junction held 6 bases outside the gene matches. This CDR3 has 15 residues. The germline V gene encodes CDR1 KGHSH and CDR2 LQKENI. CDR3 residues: CASSPSAGGDYGYTF. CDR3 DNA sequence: TGTGCCAGCTCACCGTCAGCAGGGGGCGACTATGGCTACACCTTC. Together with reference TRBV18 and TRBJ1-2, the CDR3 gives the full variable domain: NAGVMQNPRHLVRRRGQEARLRCSPMKGHSHVYWYRQLPEEGLKFMVYLQKENIIDESGMPKERFSAEFPKEGPSILRIQQVVRGDSAAYFCASSPSAGGDYGYTFGSGTRLTVV.

CDR3 bases: TGTGCCAGTAGTCCGGGACTGTTGACCGGGGAGCTGTTTTTT. Translated, it gives CASSPGLLTGELFF. This rearrangement joins TRBV19 to TRBJ2-2; D is perhaps TRBD2 (6 bases). CDR1 is LNHDA, CDR2 SQIVND, per germline (reference sequence). The CDR3 length is 14 residues. The germline V and J ends were trimmed by 5 bases and 5 bases, with 12 bases remaining between them.

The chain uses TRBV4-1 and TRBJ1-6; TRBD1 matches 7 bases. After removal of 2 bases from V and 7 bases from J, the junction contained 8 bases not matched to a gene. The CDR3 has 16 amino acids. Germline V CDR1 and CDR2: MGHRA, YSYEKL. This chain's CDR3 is CASSQYEQGINSPLHF. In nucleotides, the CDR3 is TGCGCCAGCAGCCAATACGAACAGGGGATCAATTCACCCCTCCACTTT.

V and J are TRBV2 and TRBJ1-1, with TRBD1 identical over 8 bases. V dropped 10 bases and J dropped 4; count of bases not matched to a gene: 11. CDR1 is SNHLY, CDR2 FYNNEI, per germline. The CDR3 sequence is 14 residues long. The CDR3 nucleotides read TGTGCCACAGGACAGGGAATTGGAGGCACTGAAGCTTTCTTT. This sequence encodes CATGQGIGGTEAFF.

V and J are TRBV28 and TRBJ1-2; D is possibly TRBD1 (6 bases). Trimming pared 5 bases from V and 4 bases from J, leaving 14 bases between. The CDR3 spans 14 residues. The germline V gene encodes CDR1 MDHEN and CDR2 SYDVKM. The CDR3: CASSGAGESYGYTF. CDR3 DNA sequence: TGTGCCAGCAGTGGGGCAGGGGAGAGCTATGGCTACACCTTC.

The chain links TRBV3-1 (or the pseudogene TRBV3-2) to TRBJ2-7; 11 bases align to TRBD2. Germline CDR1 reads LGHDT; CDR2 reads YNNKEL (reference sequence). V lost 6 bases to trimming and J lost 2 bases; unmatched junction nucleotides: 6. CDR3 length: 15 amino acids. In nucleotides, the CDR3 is TGTGCCAGCAGACTTCAGACTAGCGGGACCTACGAGCAGTACTTC. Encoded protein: CASRLQTSGTYEQYF.

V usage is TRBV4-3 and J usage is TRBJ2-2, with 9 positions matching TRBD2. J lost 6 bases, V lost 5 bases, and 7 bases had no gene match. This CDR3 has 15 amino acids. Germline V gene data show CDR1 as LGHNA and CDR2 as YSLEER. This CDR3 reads CASSTLAGSPGELFF. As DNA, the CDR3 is TGCGCCAGCAGCACCCTAGCGGGATCGCCCGGGGAGCTGTTTTTT.

The CDR3 loop reads CASSQARDSPLHF. DNA for the CDR3: TGTGCCAGCAGCCAGGCGAGGGATTCACCCCTCCACTTT. The rearrangement links TRBV3-1 (or the pseudogene TRBV3-2) to TRBJ1-6; the D is unclear. The CDR3 totals 13 residues. Germline lookup yields CDR1 LGHDT and CDR2 YNNKEL (reference sequence). V dropped 3 bases and J dropped 8 bases, with 8 bases sitting between them.

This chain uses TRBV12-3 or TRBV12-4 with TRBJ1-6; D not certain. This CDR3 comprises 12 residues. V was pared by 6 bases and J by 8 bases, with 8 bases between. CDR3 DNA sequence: TGTGCCAGCAGCCGACTGGATTCACCCCTCCACTTT. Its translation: CASSRLDSPLHF.

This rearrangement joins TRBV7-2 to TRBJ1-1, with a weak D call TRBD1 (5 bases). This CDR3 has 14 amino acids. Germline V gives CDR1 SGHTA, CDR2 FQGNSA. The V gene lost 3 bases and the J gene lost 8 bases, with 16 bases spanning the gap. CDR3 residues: CASSFRGGSGEAFF. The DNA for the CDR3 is TGTGCCAGCAGCTTCCGGGGCGGCTCGGGAGAAGCTTTCTTT.

The CDR3 here is CASRNRQTYEQYF. The CDR3 nucleotides are TGTGCCAGCAGGAACCGACAAACCTACGAGCAGTACTTC. The V gene is TRBV6-5, the J gene TRBJ2-7; D call uncertain. The germline CDR1 and CDR2 sequences are MNHEY and SVGAGI. V lost 6 bases and J lost 2, with 11 bases in between. The CDR3 totals 13 residues.